The present TCR beta chain was sequenced within a study of blood T cell repertoires in COVID-19. Clones were read by immunoSEQ multiplex PCR, and TCRdb kept only the in-frame ones, dropping some. This sample has 120,000 or so clones, with 60% to 85% found just once. The receptor was isolated from a man between 65 and 85 years old with acute or convalescent COVID-19. The sample taken for sequencing was peripheral blood.

CDR3 amino acids: CASSWGQGSYEQYF. The CDR3 region has the DNA TGTGCCAGTAGTTGGGGACAGGGCTCCTACGAGCAGTACTTC. The rearrangement uses TRBV19 and TRBJ2-7; 9 nucleotides agree with TRBD1. After removal of 5 bases from V and 0 bases from J, the junction contained 2 bases not matched to a gene. From germline, CDR1 is LNHDA and CDR2 SQIVND (reference sequence). The CDR3 is made up of 14 amino acids.